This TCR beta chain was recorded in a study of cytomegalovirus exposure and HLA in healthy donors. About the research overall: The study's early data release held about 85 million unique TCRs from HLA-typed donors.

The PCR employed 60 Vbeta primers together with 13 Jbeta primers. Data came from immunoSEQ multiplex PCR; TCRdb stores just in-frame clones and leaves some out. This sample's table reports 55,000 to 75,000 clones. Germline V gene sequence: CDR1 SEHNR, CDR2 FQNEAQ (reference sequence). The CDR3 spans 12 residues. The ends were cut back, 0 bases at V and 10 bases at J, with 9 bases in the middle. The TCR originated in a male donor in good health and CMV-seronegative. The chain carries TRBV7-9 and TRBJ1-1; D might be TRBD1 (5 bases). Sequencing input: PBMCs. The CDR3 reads CASSLAGGGAFF. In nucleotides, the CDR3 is TGTGCCAGCAGCTTAGCTGGGGGGGGAGCTTTCTTT.